Listed below are T cell receptor beta chains from one sample, sequenced in a study of beta chain features in type 1 diabetes. Sequenced by immunoSEQ multiplex PCR; TCRdb stores in-frame clones only, minus some. Of 390,000 or so clones listed, about 15% are singletons. What was sequenced was naive CD4+ T cells from blood. These TCRs come from a man aged 25-45 years in good health. Each CDR3 is given with its conserved first and last residue. The D gene is left open where the match is weak. Clone size appears in some rows only: once, few, many, or a class for an expanded clone.

j_call,d_call,v_call,clone_size,cdr3_length,cdr3_nt,cdr3_aa
TRBJ1-2,NA,TRBV7-2,few,13,TGTGCCAGCAGCTCCGGGGCGGGCTATGGCTACACCTTC,CASSSGAGYGYTF
TRBJ2-1,TRBD1,TRBV5-4,few,16,TGTGCCAGCAGCTTCGACGTGGGGACAGGAGACAATGAGCAGTTCTTC,CASSFDVGTGDNEQFF
TRBJ2-1,TRBD2,TRBV11-1,few,17,TGTGCCAGCAGCTTGGGATATAGCGGGAGGATCTACAATGAGCAGTTCTTC,CASSLGYSGRIYNEQFF
TRBJ2-3,TRBD2,TRBV6-6,few,16,TGTGCCAGCAGTTACCTTGCTAGCGGGGGGAAGGATACGCAGTATTTT,CASSYLASGGKDTQYF
TRBJ2-1,TRBD2,TRBV2,NA,13,TGTGCCAGCAGAAAACTAGCGGGAGGTGAGCAGTTCTTC,CASRKLAGGEQFF
TRBJ2-2,NA,TRBV25-1,NA,12,TGTGCCAGCACCCCTAACACCGGGGAGCTGTTTTTT,CASTPNTGELFF
TRBJ2-3,NA,TRBV20-1,NA,11,TGCAGTGCTAGTCTCGCAGATACGCAGTATTTT,CSASLADTQYF
TRBJ2-3,NA,TRBV25-1,few,15,TGTGCCAGCAGCGCCGGGAGCTCAAGCACAGATACGCAGTATTTT,CASSAGSSSTDTQYF
TRBJ2-3,TRBD2,TRBV6-6,few,15,TGTGCCAGCAGTTACCGGGGGGGCCGGGGAGATACGCAGTATTTT,CASSYRGGRGDTQYF
TRBJ2-7,NA,TRBV4-3,NA,16,TGCGCCAGCAGCCGATCACTGGAGGGCAGGGCCTACGAGCAGTACTTC,CASSRSLEGRAYEQYF
TRBJ2-1,TRBD2,TRBV7-9,few,15,TGTGCCAGCAGCTTGGAGCGGGGACCCTACAATGAGCAGTTCTTC,CASSLERGPYNEQFF
TRBJ2-4,TRBD2,TRBV27,NA,16,TGTGCCAGCAGTCCCAGCGGGAGGGTAGCCAAAAACATTCAGTACTTC,CASSPSGRVAKNIQYF
TRBJ2-5,TRBD2,TRBV9,NA,14,TGTGCCAGCAGCGTCAGCGGGGCAAAAGAGACCCAGTACTTC,CASSVSGAKETQYF